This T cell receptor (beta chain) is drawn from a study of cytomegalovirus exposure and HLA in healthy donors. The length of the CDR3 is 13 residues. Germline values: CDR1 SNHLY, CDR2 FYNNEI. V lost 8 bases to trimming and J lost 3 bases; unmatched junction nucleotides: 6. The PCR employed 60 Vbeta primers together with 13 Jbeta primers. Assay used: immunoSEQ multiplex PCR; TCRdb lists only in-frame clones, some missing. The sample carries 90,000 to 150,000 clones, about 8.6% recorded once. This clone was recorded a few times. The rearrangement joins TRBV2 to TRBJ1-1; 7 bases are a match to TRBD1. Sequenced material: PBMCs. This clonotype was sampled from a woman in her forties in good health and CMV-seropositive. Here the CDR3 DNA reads TGTGCCAGCCCCAGGGGGGTCCACACTGAAGCTTTCTTT. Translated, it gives CASPRGVHTEAFF.